There are a few counts of the clone carrying this T cell receptor (beta chain). Only in-frame clones appear in the TCRdb table, and some are missing; sequencing was by immunoSEQ multiplex PCR. The sample holds 250,000 to 300,000 clones; 75% to 90% are singletons and the top ten take about 5%. The data are from a study of blood T cell repertoires in COVID-19. The trim removed 8 bases at V and 4 bases at J, leaving 21 bases unmatched. The CDR3 extends over 19 amino acids. The germline V gene encodes CDR1 SGHAT and CDR2 FQNNGV. This chain uses TRBV11-2 with TRBJ2-2, with TRBD1 matching 8 bases. Source material: peripheral blood. The sequence was collected from a man aged 55-75 years who had recovered from COVID-19. CDR3 sequence (DNA): TGTGCCAGCTTTAGGGGTTTGATCTGGGACAGGATCGGCACCGGGGAGCTGTTTTTT. Amino acid sequence: CASFRGLIWDRIGTGELFF.